This TCR beta chain appears in the sequencing data of a study of beta chain bispecific antibodies for T cell cancers. Study-level findings and limits: Most targeted TRBV signal came from the leukemia cell line cells, not normal T cells.

Blood mononuclear cells were expanded for around three days using either OKT3 anti-CD3 antibody or CD3/CD28 beads. The germline gives CDR1 MNHEY, CDR2 SMNVEV (reference sequence). CDR3 size: 15 residues. Between the trimmed V and J ends, which lost 0 bases and 5 bases, there was a span of 13 bases. This clonotype is medium-sized (0.01 to 0.1%). The antigen is unknown. A single record per CDR3 protein comes from TCRdb applying MiXCR to the 5' RACE reads. The sample has 21,000 or so distinct CDR3 sequences, over 2.5% seen once. Specimen: healthy donor T cells cultured with leukemia cells. The chain couples TRBV27 to TRBJ2-5; D gene unclear. The sequence was collected from a human donor in good health. Some clones in this sample may be carry-over from other donors' samples. The CDR3: CASSLSGFSAETQYF. The CDR3 nucleotides are TGTGCCAGCAGTTTATCGGGCTTCTCCGCGGAGACCCAGTACTTC.